One and the same sample provided the 25 T cell receptor beta chains below, sequenced in a study of T cell responses to AZD1222 COVID-19 vaccine. The protocol was immunoSEQ multiplex PCR, while the TCRdb copy is restricted to in-frame clones and leaves out a portion. This sample has roughly 30,000 clones, with around 78% found just once. Sequencing used peripheral blood, obtained on day 0 of AZD1222 vaccination. These receptors came from an adult in good health.

The gene calls are TRBV9 and TRBJ2-1, with 9 bases matching TRBD2. The CDR3 extends over 14 amino acids. Trimming removed 3 bases from V and 6 bases from J; junction bases left unmatched: 4. Germline V lookup: CDR1 SGDLS, CDR2 YYNGEE. The CDR3 DNA follows: TGTGCCAGCAGCGACAGACTAGCGGCCAATGAGCAGTTCTTC. Translating it yields CASSDRLAANEQFF. Variable domain in full (rest from reference TRBV9 and TRBJ2-1): DSGVTQTPKHLITATGQRVTLRCSPRSGDLSVYWYQQSLDQGLQFLIQYYNGEERAKGNILERFSAQQFPDLHSELNLSSLELGDSALYFCASSDRLAANEQFFGPGTRLTVL.

A single count supports this clone. J is TRBJ1-5 and V is TRBV24-1; D unresolved. The germline V and J ends were trimmed by 9 bases and 3 bases, with 17 bases remaining between them. The CDR3 runs to 15 residues. The germline V gene has CDR1 KGHDR and CDR2 SFDVKD. The CDR3 region is CATASGDRHNQPQHF. DNA for the CDR3: TGTGCCACCGCAAGTGGGGATAGGCACAATCAGCCCCAGCATTTT.

The chain uses TRBV24-1 and TRBJ2-5; perhaps TRBD2 as D (5 bases). Germline V gene data show CDR1 as KGHDR and CDR2 as SFDVKD. Between the trimmed V and J ends, which lost 2 bases and 7 bases, there was a span of 16 bases. The CDR3 totals 15 residues. In DNA form, the CDR3 reads TGTGCCACCAGTGATTCGGCCAATAACCGGGGGACCCAGTACTTC. Residues: CATSDSANNRGTQYF.

The rearrangement uses TRBV10-3 and TRBJ1-5, with a weak D call TRBD1 (5 bases). Germline V gene data show CDR1 as ENHRY and CDR2 as SYGVKD. This CDR3 is built from 13 residues. The germline V and J ends were trimmed by 10 bases and 4 bases, with 14 bases remaining between them. CDR3 nucleotide sequence: TGTGCCACCACTCTGGGGGGGAATCAGCCCCAGCATTTT. Encoded protein: CATTLGGNQPQHF.

The gene calls are TRBV4-1 and TRBJ2-3; maybe TRBD2 (7 bases). Per the germline V gene, CDR1 is MGHRA and CDR2 is YSYEKL. The germline V and J ends were trimmed by 0 bases and 1 base, with 11 bases remaining between them. The CDR3 loop spans 16 amino acids. The CDR3, as DNA: TGCGCCAGCAGCCAAGATGGGGGGGGCCGCACAGATACGCAGTATTTT. It codes for CASSQDGGGRTDTQYF.

J is TRBJ1-4 and V is TRBV5-1; D may be TRBD1 (5 bases). Germline V gene lookup returns CDR1 SGHRS and CDR2 YFSETQ. This CDR3 is built from 13 residues. V lost 4 bases and J lost 5, with 9 bases in between. CDR3 residues: CASSRDANEKLFF. CDR3 nucleotides: TGCGCCAGCAGCCGGGACGCCAATGAAAAACTGTTTTTT.

This sequence joins TRBV5-4 and TRBJ2-7, with 7 bases that match TRBD1. Germline V gene sequence: CDR1 SGHNT, CDR2 YYREEE (reference sequence). The CDR3 length is 13 residues. J lost 7 bases, V lost 5 bases, and 9 bases had no gene match. The CDR3 here is CASSPGGQWEQYF. In DNA, the CDR3 is TGTGCCAGCAGTCCAGGGGGTCAGTGGGAGCAGTACTTC.

The chain couples TRBV12-3 or TRBV12-4 to TRBJ1-1; D not resolved. The CDR3 runs 12 residues. V was cut by 3 bases and J by 1 base, with 3 bases left in between. The DNA of the CDR3 is TGTGCCAGCAGTTTTAGGAACACTGAAGCTTTCTTT. The encoded protein is CASSFRNTEAFF.

This clone was observed a single time. V and J are TRBV5-1 and TRBJ1-3, with D perhaps matching TRBD1 (5 bases). CDR1 SGHRS and CDR2 YFSETQ come from the germline V gene. Deletions cut 0 bases from V and 0 bases from J, with 10 bases between. The CDR3 is 16 amino acids. This CDR3 is CASSLDPGGSGNTIYF. The CDR3 DNA is TGCGCCAGCAGCTTGGACCCCGGGGGCTCTGGAAACACCATATATTTT.

This clone was detected a few times. V usage is TRBV5-4 and J usage is TRBJ1-1, with a weak D call TRBD1 (6 bases). This CDR3 spans 14 amino acids. The germline V and J ends were trimmed by 2 bases and 2 bases, with 10 bases remaining between them. In germline, CDR1 is SGHNT, CDR2 YYREEE (reference sequence). The DNA of the CDR3 is TGTGCCAGCAGCTTACAGGGAATCAACACTGAAGCTTTCTTT. It yields the protein CASSLQGINTEAFF.

The genes are TRBV18 and TRBJ1-1, with D possibly being TRBD1 (6 bases). V shed 5 bases and J shed 5 bases, with 15 bases lying between them. The CDR3 has 14 amino acids. Germline V gene sequence: CDR1 KGHSH, CDR2 LQKENI. The CDR3 loop reads CASSSQGGGTEAFF. CDR3 DNA sequence: TGTGCCAGCTCATCACAGGGAGGGGGAACTGAAGCTTTCTTT.

V is TRBV5-1 and J is TRBJ2-3; D is possibly TRBD2 (5 bases). Germline CDR1 SGHRS, CDR2 YFSETQ. V lost 0 bases and J lost 0, with 11 bases in between. CDR3 length: 16 residues. CDR3 amino acids: CASSLDSRASTDTQYF. The CDR3 nucleotides read TGCGCCAGCAGCTTGGATTCGAGGGCCAGCACAGATACGCAGTATTTT.

The CDR3 region has the DNA TGTGCCAGCATTTTCGCGGGGACAGATACGCAGTATTTT. Translated, it gives CASIFAGTDTQYF. V is TRBV6-5 and J is TRBJ2-3; a possible D gene is TRBD2 (6 bases). This CDR3 comprises 13 residues. CDR1 is MNHEY and CDR2 is SVGAGI in the germline V gene. The V gene lost 7 bases and the J gene lost 3 bases, with 11 bases spanning the gap.

This chain connects TRBV2 to TRBJ2-7; D may be TRBD1 or TRBD2 (8 bases each). Germline V gene lookup returns CDR1 SNHLY and CDR2 FYNNEI. The CDR3 is 19 amino acids. Trimming pared 5 bases from V and 2 bases from J, leaving 28 bases between. The CDR3 bases are TGTGCCAGCAGTAACCCATGGGGGACAGGCGAAGCGGGAGCCTACGAGCAGTACGTC. This encodes CASSNPWGTGEAGAYEQYV.

This rearrangement joins TRBV12-5 to TRBJ2-3; D is undetermined. Between the trimmed V and J ends, which lost 2 bases and 3 bases, there was a span of 9 bases. This CDR3 contains 14 residues. The germline CDR1 and CDR2 sequences are LGHNT and FRNRAP. For the CDR3, the DNA is TGTGCTAGTGGTTTGACCCCTAGAACAGATACGCAGTATTTT. Its translation is CASGLTPRTDTQYF.

This CDR3 is CASSQGQALYGYTF. DNA for the CDR3: TGTGCCAGCAGCCAAGGACAGGCCCTTTATGGCTACACCTTC. The chain links TRBV3-1 (or the pseudogene TRBV3-2) to TRBJ1-2; possibly TRBD1 for D (6 bases). Germline V gives CDR1 LGHDT, CDR2 YNNKEL (reference sequence). CDR3 length: 14 residues. Trimming cost V 1 base and J 5 bases, with 11 bases left between them.

The chain employs TRBV10-1 and TRBJ1-5, with D uncertain. Germline assignment: CDR1 WNHNN and CDR2 SYGVQD (reference sequence). V was pared by 11 bases and J by 2 bases, with 25 bases between. This CDR3 contains 17 residues. The chain's CDR3 is CAPKRNGEGSGNQPQHF. In nucleotides, the CDR3 is TGCGCCCCAAAACGAAACGGCGAAGGTAGCGGCAATCAGCCCCAGCATTTT.

This sequence joins TRBV7-2 and TRBJ1-5; weak D call: TRBD1 (5 bases). Germline V gene data show CDR1 as SGHTA and CDR2 as FQGNSA. The CDR3 totals 14 residues. V was trimmed by 2 bases and J by 6 bases, leaving 11 bases between them. The CDR3 DNA is TGTGCCAGCAGCTTACAACAGGAGGGTCAGCCCCAGCATTTT. Amino acids: CASSLQQEGQPQHF.

CDR3 nucleotides: TGCGCCAGCAGCCAGGGACAGGGCTTTTCACCCCTCCACTTT. Translation gives CASSQGQGFSPLHF. The chain has TRBV4-3 and TRBJ1-6; 9 bases match TRBD1. The CDR3 consists of 14 residues. The junction had 3 bases not matched to a gene; V was cut back by 3 bases and J by 9 bases. CDR1 and CDR2 (germline): LGHNA, YSLEER.

The chain carries TRBV15 and TRBJ2-1; D not resolved. Germline V gene data show CDR1 as LNHNV and CDR2 as YYDKDF (reference sequence). The CDR3 spans 17 residues. Trimming cost V 0 bases and J 5 bases, with 17 bases left between them. The CDR3 loop reads CATSRESGASFDNEQFF. The CDR3 DNA follows: TGTGCCACCAGCAGAGAATCGGGTGCTAGTTTCGACAATGAGCAGTTCTTC.

This rearrangement joins TRBV29-1 to TRBJ1-2; 7 positions match TRBD1. This CDR3 spans 13 amino acids. Trimming cost V 2 bases and J 8 bases; bases outside gene matches: 8. Germline loops: CDR1 SQVTM, CDR2 ANQGSEA. The CDR3 nucleotides read TGCAGCGTTGAACGCGGCGCCAGGGGGGGCTACACCTTC. Translation gives CSVERGARGGYTF.

The rearrangement links TRBV21-1 to TRBJ1-3. TRBV21-1 is assigned pseudogene status. The CDR3 is 18 amino acids. CDR3 sequence reads: CASSNRNIGGVSGNTIYF. CDR3 sequence (DNA): TGTGCCAGCAGCAACAGAAATATCGGGGGCGTCTCTGGAAACACCATATATTTT.

This clone was picked up a small number of times. V gene TRBV7-2 combines with J gene TRBJ2-1, with 7 nucleotides matching TRBD2. V dropped 1 base and J dropped 0; count of bases not matched to a gene: 3. CDR1 and CDR2 (germline): SGHTA, FQGNSA. The CDR3 sequence is 16 residues long. The CDR3 spells CASSLVGTTSYNEQFF. The CDR3 DNA reads as TGTGCCAGCAGCTTAGTGGGGACTACCTCCTACAATGAGCAGTTCTTC.

This clone was seen once. The chain combines TRBV15 with TRBJ1-2; D is undetermined. The CDR3 totals 16 residues. From germline, CDR1 is LNHNV and CDR2 YYDKDF (reference sequence). Trimming left V 0 bases short and J 8 bases short, with 19 bases between. CDR3 DNA: TGTGCCACCAGCAGAGATTCTGCGGGGTTAGCCTGGGGCTACACCTTC. Residues: CATSRDSAGLAWGYTF.

This rearrangement joins TRBV7-9 to TRBJ1-4; tentative D call: TRBD1 (6 bases). The CDR3 is 14 residues long. From germline, CDR1 is SEHNR and CDR2 FQNEAQ (reference sequence). Trimming removed 5 bases from V and 4 bases from J, with 11 bases in between. The CDR3 DNA sequence: TGTGCCAGCAGCCCGGACAGCTTTAATGAAAAACTGTTTTTT. This gives the protein CASSPDSFNEKLFF.